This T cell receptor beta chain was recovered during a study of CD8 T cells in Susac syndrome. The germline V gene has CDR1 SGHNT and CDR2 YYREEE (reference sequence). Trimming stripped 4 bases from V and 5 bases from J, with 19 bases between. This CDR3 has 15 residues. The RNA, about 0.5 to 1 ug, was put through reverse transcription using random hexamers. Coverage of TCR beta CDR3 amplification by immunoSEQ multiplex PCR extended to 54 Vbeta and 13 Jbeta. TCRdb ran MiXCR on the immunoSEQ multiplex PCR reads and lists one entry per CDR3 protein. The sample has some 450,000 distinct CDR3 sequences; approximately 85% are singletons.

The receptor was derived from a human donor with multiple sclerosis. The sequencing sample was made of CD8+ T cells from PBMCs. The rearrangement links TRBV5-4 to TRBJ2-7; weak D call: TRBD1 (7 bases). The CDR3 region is CASSRLGGGVDEQYF. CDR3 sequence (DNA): TGTGCCAGCAGCCGACTAGGAGGGGGCGTCGACGAGCAGTACTTC.